The 23 T cell receptor beta chains listed next were all sequenced from one sample in a study of blood T cells in healthy people across ages. It was with a sample-barcoded 5' primer and a J-beta primer mix that a second PCR of roughly 6 to 12 cycles was run. MiXCR, run by TCRdb on the 5' RACE reads, gives a single entry per CDR3 protein. Here the sample spans approximately 880,000 distinct CDR3 sequences, about 48% being singletons. The specimen was blood. The source of these receptors is a man between 25 and 39 years old in good health.

The chain joins TRBV7-9 to TRBJ2-6, with 7 bases fitting TRBD2. Germline-derived CDR1 and CDR2 are SEHNR and FQNEAQ (reference sequence). This CDR3 comprises 15 residues. Trimming at V came to 8 bases and at J to 1 base, leaving 5 bases not matched to a gene. CDR3 in amino acids: CASGSGGSGANVLTF. The CDR3 DNA reads as TGTGCCAGCGGGTCGGGGGGATCTGGGGCCAACGTCCTGACTTTC.

This sequence joins TRBV6-5 and TRBJ1-2; D not certain. Germline V gene sequence: CDR1 MNHEY, CDR2 SVGAGI. This CDR3 contains 14 residues. Trimming shortened V by 2 bases and J by 4 bases, and 11 bases separated the two germline ends. The CDR3 reads CASSYTLGAYGYTF. CDR3 DNA: TGTGCCAGCAGTTACACCCTCGGCGCCTATGGCTACACCTTC.

The chain couples TRBV4-1 to TRBJ2-1, with D possibly matching TRBD2 (6 bases). Germline CDR1 MGHRA, CDR2 YSYEKL. This CDR3 contains 15 residues. The V gene lost 0 bases and the J gene lost 7 bases, with 13 bases spanning the gap. The CDR3 spells CASSQEGGAPNEQFF. Here the CDR3 DNA reads TGCGCCAGCAGCCAAGAAGGCGGGGCCCCAAATGAGCAGTTCTTC.

The chain couples TRBV7-2 to TRBJ2-7; D remains ambiguous. The CDR3 extends over 14 amino acids. Germline V lookup: CDR1 SGHTA, CDR2 FQGNSA. Trimming stripped 5 bases from V and 2 bases from J, with 13 bases between. The CDR3 coding sequence is TGTGCCAGCAGCCCCGATCCTAGTGCCTACGAGCAGTACTTC. Translation gives CASSPDPSAYEQYF.

This clonotype was counted only a few times. This chain joins TRBV6-6 and TRBJ2-1, with TRBD2 identical over 7 bases. Trimming at V came to 5 bases and at J to 8 bases, leaving 6 bases not matched to a gene. Germline values: CDR1 MNHNY, CDR2 SVGAGI (reference sequence). The CDR3 has 13 amino acids. The DNA for the CDR3 is TGTGCCAGCAGTCCGACTAGCTGGCATGAGCAGTTCTTC. Translating gives CASSPTSWHEQFF.

J is TRBJ2-3 and V is TRBV4-2; the D is unclear. V lost 0 bases, J lost 0 bases, and 10 bases lay in between. This CDR3 is built from 16 residues. CDR1 is LGHNA and CDR2 is YNFKEQ in the germline V gene. CDR3: CASSQDWASSTDTQYF. The CDR3 bases are TGTGCCAGCAGCCAAGATTGGGCGTCTAGCACAGATACGCAGTATTTT.

Only a few counts were recorded for this clonotype. The V and J genes are TRBV7-2 and TRBJ2-5; D possibly corresponds to TRBD2 (8 bases). The CDR3 runs 15 residues. The germline V gene encodes CDR1 SGHTA and CDR2 FQGNSA. The V gene lost 4 bases and the J gene lost 11 bases, with 23 bases spanning the gap. CDR3 DNA: TGTGCCAGCAGCTCGGGAGGGGGCTCTCGCAATGAGCAGTACTTC. Protein product: CASSSGGGSRNEQYF.

The chain joins TRBV7-2 to TRBJ1-2; maybe TRBD1 (6 bases). Looked up from germline, CDR1 is SGHTA and CDR2 is FQGNSA. CDR3 length: 13 amino acids. Trimming cost V 6 bases and J 4 bases, with 12 bases left between them. CDR3 region: CASSVDSAYGYTF. For the CDR3, the DNA is TGTGCCAGCAGTGTGGACAGTGCCTATGGCTACACCTTC.

The sample holds one count of this clonotype. V gene TRBV20-1 combines with J gene TRBJ2-5, with D possibly being TRBD1 (5 bases). Trimming pared 2 bases from V and 1 base from J, leaving 8 bases between. This CDR3 comprises 13 residues. CDR1 and CDR2 (germline): DFQATT, SNEGSKA (reference sequence). CDR3 sequence: CSARQGFQETQYF. The CDR3 DNA is TGCAGTGCTAGACAGGGATTCCAAGAGACCCAGTACTTC.

The V call is TRBV7-8, the J call TRBJ2-7; D is undetermined. The length of the CDR3 is 13 residues. V lost 5 bases, J lost 2 bases, and 10 bases lay in between. In germline, CDR1 is SGHVS, CDR2 FQNEAQ. The CDR3 region has the DNA TGTGCCAGCAGCCGTGCTCAGACCTACGAGCAGTACTTC. As protein: CASSRAQTYEQYF.

The genes are TRBV24-1 and TRBJ2-7, with 9 bases fitting TRBD1. Germline V gene data show CDR1 as KGHDR and CDR2 as SFDVKD. CDR3 size: 13 residues. Trimming cost V 10 bases and J 3 bases; bases outside gene matches: 6. CDR3 region: CATSGTGNYEQYF. The CDR3 DNA reads as TGTGCCACATCCGGGACAGGGAACTACGAGCAGTACTTC.

This clonotype showed up many times. The chain combines TRBV4-2 with TRBJ2-4; D unclear. With 4 bases removed from V and 8 bases from J, the gap between germline ends came to 12 bases. Germline CDR1 reads LGHNA; CDR2 reads YNFKEQ. The CDR3 is made up of 13 amino acids. The CDR3 region is CASSRDIRDIQYF. CDR3 nucleotide sequence: TGTGCCAGCAGCCGCGATATTAGGGACATTCAGTACTTC.

This rearrangement joins TRBV11-2 to TRBJ2-1; 9 nucleotides match TRBD1. Germline assignment: CDR1 SGHAT and CDR2 FQNNGV. This CDR3 has 16 residues. The trim removed 1 base at V and 11 bases at J, leaving 12 bases unmatched. CDR3 loop: CASSLGSGQGRRKQFF. The CDR3 DNA reads TGTGCCAGCAGCTTAGGTTCGGGACAGGGTAGGAGAAAGCAGTTCTTC. Variable domain in full (rest from reference TRBV11-2 and TRBJ2-1): EAGVAQSPRYKIIEKRQSVAFWCNPISGHATLYWYQQILGQGPKLLIQFQNNGVVDDSQLPKDRFSAERLKGVDSTLKIQPAKLEDSAVYLCASSLGSGQGRRKQFFGPGTRLTVL.

This clonotype appeared a single time. The V call is TRBV6-1, the J call TRBJ2-7, with D tentatively TRBD2 (5 bases). V lost 6 bases, J lost 7 bases, and 13 bases lay in between. Germline lookup yields CDR1 MNHNS and CDR2 SASEGT. The length of the CDR3 is 12 residues. CDR3 nucleotides: TGTGCCAGCAGGAAGGAGGACGGGGAGCAGTACTTC. Amino acids: CASRKEDGEQYF.

In its sample, this clonotype was seen once. This chain connects TRBV28 to TRBJ1-1, with D unclear. The V end was cut by 6 bases, the J end by 10 bases, with 12 bases between. The CDR3 loop spans 11 amino acids. CDR1 MDHEN and CDR2 SYDVKM come from the germline V gene. For the CDR3, the DNA is TGTGCCAGCAGCTACTTTGGACGAGCTTTCTTT. Amino acid sequence: CASSYFGRAFF.

This chain connects TRBV10-3 to TRBJ2-5, with 8 bases matching TRBD2. The CDR3 is 15 residues long. After removal of 4 bases from V and 4 bases from J, the junction contained 8 bases not matched to a gene. Germline values: CDR1 ENHRY, CDR2 SYGVKD. Here the CDR3 reads CAISVTRGDPETQYF. The CDR3 DNA is TGTGCCATCAGTGTTACGCGGGGGGACCCAGAGACCCAGTACTTC.

Here the CDR3 DNA reads TGTGCCAGCAGCTTAGCGTACGGGGAAGAGACCCAGTACTTC. Translation gives CASSLAYGEETQYF. The rearrangement uses TRBV7-9 and TRBJ2-5; maybe TRBD2 (5 bases). The germline gives CDR1 SEHNR, CDR2 FQNEAQ (reference sequence). The V gene lost 0 bases and the J gene lost 3 bases, with 8 bases spanning the gap. This CDR3 spans 14 amino acids.

Concerning this clonotype itself: Its ends do not fully match the called genes, so a read error is possible. In nucleotides, the CDR3 is TGTGCCGGCAGCTTAGCCGGCGGGGGCCCGTACAATGAGCAGTTCTTC. This gives the protein CAGSLAGGGPYNEQFF. The V call is TRBV7-2, the J call TRBJ2-1, with D possibly matching TRBD2 (7 bases). CDR3 size: 16 residues. CDR1 is SGHTA and CDR2 is FQGNSA in the germline V gene.

J is TRBJ1-5 and V is TRBV7-9, with D maybe TRBD1 (5 bases). CDR1 is SEHNR and CDR2 is FQNEAQ in the germline V gene (reference sequence). The CDR3 runs 17 residues. The ends were cut back, 0 bases at V and 0 bases at J, with 12 bases in the middle. The DNA for the CDR3 is TGTGCCAGCAGCTTAGCGTCGACAGTTTATAGCAATCAGCCCCAGCATTTT. It translates to CASSLASTVYSNQPQHF.

This clonotype has just a few counts. The chain joins TRBV6-2 or TRBV6-3 to TRBJ2-1; 12 bases align to TRBD2. The germline V gene has CDR1 MNHEY and CDR2 SVGEGT. V was pared by 4 bases and J by 3 bases, with 4 bases of the junction left unmatched. This CDR3 comprises 16 residues. CDR3 bases: TGTGCCAGCAGTTCTCCGGGACTAGCGGGCTACAATGAGCAGTTCTTC. Translation: CASSSPGLAGYNEQFF.

About this clonotype: The junction shows a germline mismatch at one end, possibly a read error. Here the CDR3 reads CASSLGLAGGSDTQYF. The CDR3 DNA follows: TGTGCTAGCAGCTTGGGACTAGCGGGGGGATCGGATACGCAGTATTTT. The V call is TRBV7-7, the J call TRBJ2-3; 15 bases align to TRBD2. Germline-derived CDR1 and CDR2 are SSHAT and FNYEAQ (reference sequence). This CDR3 region has 16 residues.

V gene TRBV20-1 combines with J gene TRBJ1-5; 12 positions match TRBD1. Germline loops: CDR1 DFQATT, CDR2 SNEGSKA (reference sequence). The trim removed 8 bases at V and 6 bases at J, leaving 11 bases unmatched. CDR3 size: 15 residues. The CDR3 coding sequence is TGCAGTACACTTTCCGGGACAGGGGGCGGTCAGCCCCAGCATTTT. Translated, it gives CSTLSGTGGGQPQHF.

The chain has TRBV28 and TRBJ2-7, with 9 nucleotides matching TRBD1. The CDR3 sequence is 16 residues long. Trimming cost V 5 bases and J 5 bases; bases outside gene matches: 13. Germline V gene data show CDR1 as MDHEN and CDR2 as SYDVKM. The CDR3 DNA sequence: TGTGCCAGCAGTCTCGGCGGGACAGGGCCGTTGGACGAGCAGTACTTC. It codes for CASSLGGTGPLDEQYF.